Following are 14 T cell receptor beta chains from one sample sequenced in a study of CD8+ T cells in alopecia areata. Reverse transcription of extracted RNA yielded cDNA, which provided the sequencing template. TCRdb's table, derived via immunoSEQ multiplex PCR, lists solely in-frame clones and lacks some. This sample comprises roughly 110,000 clones, none seen once only. Sequenced: lesional skin. These receptors all come from a C3H/HeJ mouse with alopecia areata. MHC haplotype here: H2-k.

This clone was observed a handful of times. The listed genes are named as in mouse. The CDR3 extends 4 residues past the end of the read, so its final part is completed from the germline J gene. V and J are TRBV17 and TRBJ2-5; TRBD2 aligns across 8 bases. The junction had 11 bases not matched to a gene; V was cut back by 6 bases and J by 0 bases. This CDR3 region has 17 residues. The germline CDR1 and CDR2 sequences are MNHDT and YYDKIL. CDR3 loop: CASSPGGGLFNQDTQYF. The DNA read from the CDR3 is TGTGCTAGCAGCCCGGGGGGGGGCCTCTTTAACCAAGAC.

Concerning this clone: The listed genes are named as in mouse. The CDR3 goes on 4 residues after the read ends, and that part is filled in from the germline J gene. The chain recombines TRBV13-3 with TRBJ2-5, with 8 bases aligning to TRBD2. Trimming removed 2 bases from V and 0 bases from J; junction bases left unmatched: 5. CDR1 NNHDY and CDR2 SYVADS come from the germline V gene. The CDR3 contains 16 residues. The sequenced part of the CDR3 DNA is TGTGCCAGCAGTGAAGGGCTGGGGGGAAACCAAGAC. It encodes CASSEGLGGNQD. The entire CDR3 sequence reads CASSEGLGGNQDTQYF.

The table lists this clone with many counts. The germline and genes are mouse ones. The read terminates 4 residues ahead of where the CDR3 ends, so the germline J gene completes it. V usage is TRBV1 and J usage is TRBJ1-2, with D uncertain. V shed 4 bases and J shed 0 bases, with 3 bases lying between them. CDR1 NSQYPW and CDR2 LRSPGD come from the germline V gene (reference sequence). CDR3 length equals 12 residues. CDR3 DNA, as far as it was read: TGCACCTGCAGTGAGGCAAACTCC. Its translation is CTCSEANS. The complete CDR3 reads CTCSEANSDYTF.

A few counts support this clone. The genes are named according to mouse. The read comes to an end 4 residues before the CDR3 does, leaving the germline J gene to fill in the end. The chain has TRBV13-3 and TRBJ2-4; D is perhaps TRBD1 (5 bases). The CDR3 sequence is 15 residues long. The V end was cut by 0 bases, the J end by 3 bases, with 11 bases between. The germline V gene encodes CDR1 NNHDY and CDR2 SYVADS. This CDR3 is CASSDAWQGQNTLYF. The covered CDR3 bases are TGTGCCAGCAGTGATGCATGGCAGGGCCAAAAC.

This clone appeared a few times. These gene names are mouse names. CDR3 residues: CASSLTPSNSDYTF. The CDR3 bases that were read are TGTGCCAGCAGTCTGACACCCTCAAACTCC. V gene TRBV13-3 combines with J gene TRBJ1-2; D gene unclear. From the germline J gene comes the end of the CDR3, since the read stops 4 residues before it. The CDR3 spans 14 residues. CDR1 and CDR2 (germline): NNHDY, SYVADS. The V end lost 4 bases, the J end lost 0 bases, and 10 bases lay between the germline ends.

In this sample, this clone turned up a few times. Each gene name is a mouse one. The sequenced fragment ends 4 residues before the CDR3 boundary, so the rest is inferred from the germline J gene. The genes are TRBV19 and TRBJ2-7, with TRBD2 matching 10 bases. CDR3 length: 17 residues. V dropped 5 bases and J dropped 0; count of bases not matched to a gene: 11. Germline V gene sequence: CDR1 FNHDT, CDR2 SITEND (reference sequence). CDR3 region: CASRPGLGPRSSYEQYF. CDR3 bases read: TGTGCCAGCAGACCGGGACTGGGGCCCAGGAGCTCCTAT.

This clone has a handful of counts. The genes and germline here are from mouse. The sequence runs out 4 residues before the end of the CDR3; the remainder is reconstructed from the germline J gene. The chain employs TRBV13-3 and TRBJ1-4; D is perhaps TRBD1 (6 bases). V lost 1 base and J 2 bases, leaving 9 bases between the germline ends. The CDR3 sequence is 15 residues long. Germline V gene lookup returns CDR1 NNHDY and CDR2 SYVADS. This chain's CDR3 is CASSDTQGSNERLFF. The sequenced CDR3 bases are TGTGCCAGCAGTGATACCCAGGGGTCCAACGAA.

As for this clone: TCRdb's protein sequence differs at residue 12 from the translated DNA; the protein presented here follows the DNA. Gene names and germline match the mouse. Coverage ceases 3 residues before the CDR3 finishes, and the germline J gene fills in the end. The chain joins TRBV14 to TRBJ1-6; 8 nucleotides line up with TRBD1. TRBJ1-6 is an ORF for which the function is uncertain. V dropped 5 bases and J dropped 2; count of bases not matched to a gene: 3. This CDR3 has 15 residues. The germline V gene encodes CDR1 SGHDT and CDR2 FRDEAV. The sequenced CDR3 bases are TGTGCCAGCAGCCTCAGGGGGCCCTATAATTCGCCC. Translation: CASSLRGPYNSP. The complete CDR3 sequence is CASSLRGPYNSPLYF.

This clone occurred a few times. Mouse names are used for the genes. The read terminates 4 residues ahead of where the CDR3 ends, so the germline J gene completes it. The V and J genes are TRBV13-2 and TRBJ1-2; 8 positions agree with TRBD1. V gave up 2 bases and J gave up 2 bases; unmatched junction bases: 2. There are 14 residues in the CDR3. Germline V lookup: CDR1 NNHNN, CDR2 SYGAGS (reference sequence). CDR3 residues: CASGDWTGNSDYTF. CDR3 DNA (partial): TGTGCCAGCGGTGACTGGACAGGGAACTCC.

Turning to this clone: Any gene name here is a mouse gene name. The read terminates 4 residues ahead of where the CDR3 ends, so the germline J gene completes it. The rearrangement links TRBV14 to TRBJ1-4; 10 bases align to TRBD1. The CDR3 loop spans 16 amino acids. The germline V gene encodes CDR1 SGHDT and CDR2 FRDEAV. The V segment lost 5 bases and the J segment 0 bases; nucleotides outside the gene matches: 4. The chain's CDR3 is CASSPGTGVSNERLFF. CDR3 DNA, as far as it was read: TGTGCCAGCAGCCCCGGGACAGGGGTTTCCAACGAA. The full variable domain, in which reference TRBV14 and TRBJ1-4 provide the parts outside the CDR3, is EAGVTQSPRYAVLQEGQAVSFWCDPISGHDTLYWYQQPRDQGPQLLVYFRDEAVIDNSQLPSDRFSAVRPKGTNSTLKIQSAKQGDTATYLCASSPGTGVSNERLFFGHGTKLSVL.

This clone was seen a handful of times. Gene names refer to mouse genes. Coverage ceases 4 residues before the CDR3 finishes, and the germline J gene fills in the end. V and J are TRBV13-3 and TRBJ1-2, with D unclear. The germline CDR1 and CDR2 sequences are NNHDY and SYVADS. Trimming took 4 bases from V and 0 from J, leaving 7 bases between them. The CDR3 length is 13 residues. The CDR3 protein is CASSPVSNSDYTF. The sequenced CDR3 bases are TGTGCCAGCAGTCCTGTCTCAAACTCC.

This clone has more than one count but fewer than ten. Gene names refer to mouse genes. The read terminates 4 residues ahead of where the CDR3 ends, so the germline J gene completes it. The chain couples TRBV14 to TRBJ2-2; 10 nucleotides align to TRBD2. V shed 5 bases and J 0 bases; nucleotides not matched to a gene: 7. Germline lookup yields CDR1 SGHDT and CDR2 FRDEAV. The CDR3 consists of 17 residues. The CDR3 DNA, read in part, is TGTGCCAGCAGAACCACCGGGACTGGGGCAAACACCGGG. Amino acid sequence: CASRTTGTGANTG. The whole CDR3 sequence is CASRTTGTGANTGQLYF. The whole variable domain, filled in from reference TRBV14 and TRBJ2-2, reads EAGVTQSPRYAVLQEGQAVSFWCDPISGHDTLYWYQQPRDQGPQLLVYFRDEAVIDNSQLPSDRFSAVRPKGTNSTLKIQSAKQGDTATYLCASRTTGTGANTGQLYFGEGSKLTVL.

Note on this clone: TCRdb's protein and the translated DNA diverge at residue 14; the protein reported here is the translation of the DNA. The germline and genes are mouse ones. The read terminates 3 residues before the CDR3 end, so the remaining end is supplied by the germline J gene. The chain links TRBV16 to TRBJ1-3, with D possibly TRBD1 on 6 matching bases. Germline CDR1 reads SGHSA; CDR2 reads FRNQAP. The CDR3 extends over 17 amino acids. V was trimmed by 0 bases and J by 1 base, leaving 13 bases between them. CDR3 in amino acids: CASSLDPTGTSGNTLYF. CDR3 bases read: TGTGCAAGCAGCTTAGATCCCACAGGGACATCTGGAAATACG.

Worth noting for this clone: Germline and genes here are mouse. The read gets to within 4 residues of the CDR3 end, and the germline J gene fills in the rest. The chain is built from TRBV5 and TRBJ1-1; D is uncertain. The CDR3 totals 14 residues. V shed 0 bases and J shed 0 bases, with 5 bases lying between them. The germline V gene has CDR1 LGHNA and CDR2 YNLKQL (reference sequence). CDR3 sequence reads: CASSQDRTNTEVFF. CDR3 bases read: TGTGCCAGCAGCCAAGACAGAACAAACACA.